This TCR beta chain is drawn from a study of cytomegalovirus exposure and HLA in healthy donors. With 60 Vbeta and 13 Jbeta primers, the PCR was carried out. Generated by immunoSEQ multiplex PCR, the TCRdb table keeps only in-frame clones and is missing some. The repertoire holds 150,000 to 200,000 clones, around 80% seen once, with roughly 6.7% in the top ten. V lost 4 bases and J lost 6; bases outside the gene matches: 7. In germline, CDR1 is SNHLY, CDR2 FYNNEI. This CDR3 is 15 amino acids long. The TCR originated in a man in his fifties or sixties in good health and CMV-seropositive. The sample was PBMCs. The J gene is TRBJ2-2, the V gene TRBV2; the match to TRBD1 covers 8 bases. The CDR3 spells CASSGSQGASGELFF. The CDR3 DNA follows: TGTGCCAGCAGTGGGTCCCAGGGGGCGTCCGGGGAGCTGTTTTTT.